This record covers a single T cell receptor beta chain. Its antigen is unknown. Gene names and germline refer to mouse. The read ends 1 residue early relative to the CDR3; the germline J gene fills the gap. Germline V gene lookup returns CDR1 NNHDY and CDR2 SYVADS. V dropped 3 bases and J dropped 6; count of bases not matched to a gene: 6. The CDR3 extends over 14 amino acids. Sequencing of TCRbeta CDR3 at survey depth gave sequences and template counts. Method: immunoSEQ multiplex PCR; TCRdb's copy keeps in-frame clones and lacks some. The profile covers about 17,000 clones, with around 70% appearing a single time and 0.75% to 1% taken by the ten largest. The sample is drawn from a study of tissue T cells after allogeneic stem cell transplantation. Study-level points and caveats: Tissue-detected TCR repertoire was only partly captured by blood and spleen T cells.

The TCR originated in a female BALB/c mouse in good health. This mouse strain has H2-d as its MHC haplotype. V usage is TRBV13-3 and J usage is TRBJ2-7, with 10 nucleotides matching TRBD2. The sequencing input was spleen. Partial CDR3 DNA: TGTGCCAGCAGTGGGGCTGGGGGGGCGCGTGAACAGTAC. Translating gives CASSGAGGAREQY. The complete CDR3 sequence is CASSGAGGAREQYF.